A selection of T cell receptor beta chains follows, all from one sample in a study of blood T cells in healthy people across ages. TCRdb reanalysed the 5' RACE reads using MiXCR and keeps one entry per CDR3 protein. The sample lists 250,000 to 300,000 distinct CDR3 sequences, around 27% occurring once. The sequencing input was blood. The receptors shown here come from a woman aged 70-85 years in good health. Both conserved end residues are part of each CDR3.

V,J,CDR3
TRBV20-1,TRBJ2-5,CSATLGLAVQETQYF
TRBV29-1,TRBJ1-4,CSVLKRGNEKLFF
TRBV24-1,TRBJ2-1,CATSDSRRVNEQFF
TRBV4-1,TRBJ1-4,CASSREQRNPNEKLFF
TRBV27,TRBJ1-1,CASRARPGDMNTEAFF
TRBV25-1,NA,CASSRPWGSGNEQFF
TRBV6-2/TRBV6-3,TRBJ1-2,CASSNRDRGRDVYGYTF
TRBV11-2,TRBJ2-7,CASSLSRGPSYEQYF
TRBV29-1,TRBJ2-1,CSVGESYNEQFF
TRBV2,TRBJ2-5,CASSRQGETQYF
TRBV29-1,TRBJ1-1,CSVGSTEAFF
TRBV5-8,TRBJ2-1,CVSSPIPPRSYNEQFF
TRBV6-1,TRBJ2-3,CASSDNRGTQYF
TRBV13,TRBJ1-6,CASSSGTSSYNSPLHF
TRBV27,TRBJ2-1,CASSQRLAGSNEQFF
TRBV29-1,TRBJ2-1,CSVEGGEESYNEQFF
TRBV27,TRBJ2-1,CASSLVGGGYNEQFF
TRBV20-1,TRBJ2-7,CSARDLGTSGGRKEPYEQYF
TRBV7-9,TRBJ2-3,CASSQTLGGTDTQYF
TRBV29-1,TRBJ2-7,CSASTGGSSYEQYF
TRBV19,NA,CASSKDPQVPSYEQYF
TRBV5-1,TRBJ2-1,CASSNRDQNYNEQFF